These 28 T cell receptor beta chains share one sample of origin, sequenced in a study of cytomegalovirus exposure and HLA in healthy donors. PCR employed 60 Vbeta and 13 Jbeta primers. Profiled with immunoSEQ multiplex PCR; TCRdb holds only in-frame clones, not every one. The repertoire holds 150,000 to 250,000 clones, 79% seen once, with roughly 1.5% in the top ten. Sequencing was done on a sample of PBMCs. The receptors here all came from a girl aged 5 to 17 in good health and CMV-seropositive.

V gene TRBV5-1 combines with J gene TRBJ2-7; D call uncertain. Trimming removed 0 bases at V and 3 bases at J, with 19 bases between. The length of the CDR3 is 17 residues. Germline CDR1 SGHRS, CDR2 YFSETQ. CDR3 coding DNA: TGCGCCAGCAGCTTGGCCACGGTGGGCCTGAGTCTCTACGAGCAGTACTTC. It translates to CASSLATVGLSLYEQYF.

This CDR3 reads CASSYGDSGALDEAFF. CDR3 DNA: TGTGCCAGCAGTTACGGGGACAGTGGGGCCTTAGACGAAGCTTTCTTT. The rearrangement uses TRBV6-5 and TRBJ1-1, with TRBD1 identical over 7 bases. Germline assignment: CDR1 MNHEY and CDR2 SVGAGI. This CDR3 comprises 16 residues. The junction had 14 bases not matched to a gene; V was cut back by 2 bases and J by 8 bases.

The chain links TRBV7-2 to TRBJ2-4; D remains ambiguous. V was clipped by 4 bases and J by 4 bases, with 20 bases between them. The CDR3 is made up of 17 amino acids. CDR1 and CDR2 from the germline V gene are SGHTA and FQGNSA. This CDR3 is CASSSRSGPPVKNIQYF. CDR3 nucleotides: TGTGCCAGCAGCTCCCGTTCAGGCCCGCCGGTAAAAAACATTCAGTACTTC.

This sequence joins TRBV4-1 and TRBJ1-6; 7 nucleotides agree with TRBD1. Germline-derived CDR1 and CDR2 are MGHRA and YSYEKL. V lost 0 bases and J lost 8; bases outside the gene matches: 4. The CDR3 spans 15 residues. CDR3 protein: CASSQDKDRHSPLHF. The CDR3 nucleotides read TGCGCCAGCAGCCAAGACAAGGACAGGCATTCACCCCTCCACTTT.

The chain links TRBV5-5 to TRBJ2-5; 9 bases are shared with TRBD1. The end of the DNA is better explained by TRBJ2-7, so the J call may be wrong. The germline V gene has CDR1 SGHKS and CDR2 YYEKEE (reference sequence). This CDR3 is 15 amino acids long. CDR3 protein: CASSVAGTGTYEQYF. In nucleotides, the CDR3 is TGTGCCAGCAGCGTGGCCGGGACAGGGACCTACGAGCAGTACTTC.

The chain recombines TRBV4-2 with TRBJ2-2; 8 nucleotides align to TRBD2. Per germline, CDR1 LGHNA and CDR2 YNFKEQ. The junction had 10 bases not matched to a gene; V was cut back by 4 bases and J by 6 bases. This CDR3 contains 16 residues. CDR3 sequence (DNA): TGTGCCAGCAGCCTACTTCCGGGACTAGGACCCGGGGAGCTGTTTTTT. Translating it yields CASSLLPGLGPGELFF.

A note on this clone: In the same sample, other DNA sequences code for this CDR3. This chain connects TRBV20-1 to TRBJ1-1; 7 nucleotides agree with TRBD1. The CDR3 runs 11 residues. With 5 bases clipped from V and 5 bases from J, the junction kept 2 bases outside the gene matches. Germline CDR1 is DFQATT and CDR2 is SNEGSKA (reference sequence). In DNA form, the CDR3 reads TGCAGTGCTTCAGGGGGTACTGAAGCTTTCTTT. Residues: CSASGGTEAFF.

The J gene is TRBJ2-5, the V gene TRBV27; TRBD2 matches at 11 bases. Germline V lookup: CDR1 MNHEY, CDR2 SMNVEV (reference sequence). The junction had 12 bases not matched to a gene; V was cut back by 10 bases and J by 11 bases. The CDR3 is made up of 13 amino acids. The CDR3 protein is CAISSGGTREQYF. For the CDR3, the DNA is TGTGCCATTTCTAGCGGGGGGACCAGGGAGCAGTACTTC.

In this sample, this clone turned up a few times. The J gene is TRBJ1-5, the V gene TRBV9; possibly TRBD1 for D (5 bases). Per the germline V gene, CDR1 is SGDLS and CDR2 is YYNGEE. The ends were cut back, 3 bases at V and 1 base at J, with 11 bases in the middle. The CDR3 covers 15 residues. The CDR3 region has the DNA TGTGCCAGCAGCGCGGGGGTGGCGAGCAATCAGCCCCAGCATTTT. Translated: CASSAGVASNQPQHF. Supplemented by reference TRBV9 and TRBJ1-5, the full variable domain reads DSGVTQTPKHLITATGQRVTLRCSPRSGDLSVYWYQQSLDQGLQFLIQYYNGEERAKGNILERFSAQQFPDLHSELNLSSLELGDSALYFCASSAGVASNQPQHFGDGTRLSIL.

This chain uses TRBV5-6 with TRBJ1-1; no clear D. Germline lookup yields CDR1 SGHDT and CDR2 YYEEEE. The CDR3 runs 13 residues. Trimming took off 0 bases at V and 3 bases at J, with 6 bases between the two ends. The CDR3 sequence: CASSLAGDTEAFF. CDR3 in DNA: TGTGCCAGCAGCTTGGCCGGTGACACTGAAGCTTTCTTT.

The V and J genes are TRBV2 and TRBJ2-5; 8 bases agree with TRBD2. CDR1 and CDR2 (germline): SNHLY, FYNNEI. J was trimmed by 4 bases and V by 5 bases; bases with no gene match: 9. The CDR3 loop spans 15 amino acids. This CDR3 is CASSTAGGRGETQYF. The CDR3 DNA sequence: TGTGCCAGCAGTACCGCGGGGGGCCGGGGAGAGACCCAGTACTTC.

This sequence joins TRBV18 and TRBJ2-3; a weak D match, TRBD1 (6 bases). This CDR3 comprises 14 residues. Germline V gene sequence: CDR1 KGHSH, CDR2 LQKENI. V was shortened by 8 bases and J by 0 bases, with 12 bases between the two germline ends. The CDR3 spells CASGRQGSTDTQYF. The CDR3 DNA reads TGTGCCAGCGGCCGCCAGGGGAGCACAGATACGCAGTATTTT.

This chain connects TRBV6-5 to TRBJ1-4; D perhaps matches TRBD1 (5 bases). Germline-derived CDR1 and CDR2 are MNHEY and SVGAGI. The CDR3 totals 14 residues. Deletions cut 6 bases from V and 7 bases from J, with 15 bases between. The CDR3 DNA reads TGTGCCAGCAGCAAGACAGCCGGTGGTGAAAAACTGTTTTTT. Its translation is CASSKTAGGEKLFF.

V is TRBV7-9 and J is TRBJ2-3; 8 bases map to TRBD2. Germline CDR1 SEHNR, CDR2 FQNEAQ (reference sequence). V shed 5 bases and J 6 bases; nucleotides not matched to a gene: 10. There are 15 residues in the CDR3. This chain's CDR3 is CASSDQAGGVDTQYF. The DNA for the CDR3 is TGTGCCAGCAGCGACCAAGCCGGGGGGGTGGATACGCAGTATTTT.

The V gene is TRBV27, the J gene TRBJ2-7, with 9 bases aligning to TRBD1. Germline V gene data show CDR1 as MNHEY and CDR2 as SMNVEV (reference sequence). This CDR3 has 14 amino acids. V trimming: 5 bases; J trimming: 2 bases; junction bases outside the gene matches: 4. The CDR3, as DNA: TGTGCCAGCAGTGCCCGGGACAGGGCCTACGAGCAGTACTTC. This encodes CASSARDRAYEQYF.

The chain couples TRBV6-5 to TRBJ2-7, with 8 nucleotides matching TRBD1. The germline gives CDR1 MNHEY, CDR2 SVGAGI. The V gene end was trimmed by 0 bases and the J gene end by 2 bases; junction bases not matched to a gene: 3. The CDR3 extends over 15 amino acids. Here the CDR3 DNA reads TGTGCCAGCAGTTACTCACAGGGGGGACCCTACGAGCAGTACTTC. Its translation is CASSYSQGGPYEQYF.

V is TRBV5-8 and J is TRBJ1-5; no clear D gene. This CDR3 region has 13 residues. Germline CDR1 reads SGHTS; CDR2 reads YDEGEE. The V end was cut by 4 bases, the J end by 5 bases, with 10 bases between. CDR3 sequence: CASSQTADQPQHF. Written as DNA, the CDR3 is TGTGCCAGCAGCCAAACGGCGGATCAGCCCCAGCATTTT.

In this sample, this clone turned up a few times. The rearrangement links TRBV23-1 to TRBJ2-3, with TRBD1 matching 7 bases. TRBV23-1 carries the ORF label, with uncertain function. CDR3 length: 17 residues. Trimming cost V 6 bases and J 2 bases; bases outside gene matches: 14. CDR3 region: CASRTRDSQKHTDTQYF. CDR3 bases: TGCGCCAGCAGAACCCGGGACAGCCAAAAGCACACAGATACGCAGTATTTT.

This clone was counted a few times. This chain connects TRBV6-5 to TRBJ2-2; D remains ambiguous. The CDR3 contains 14 residues. Germline V gives CDR1 MNHEY, CDR2 SVGAGI. Between the trimmed V and J ends, which lost 5 bases and 0 bases, there was a span of 7 bases. CDR3 nucleotide sequence: TGTGCCAGCAGTCAGGCCCCGAACACCGGGGAGCTGTTTTTT. This encodes CASSQAPNTGELFF.

J is TRBJ2-3 and V is TRBV15, with 10 bases fitting TRBD2. The V gene end was trimmed by 0 bases and the J gene end by 6 bases; junction bases not matched to a gene: 6. The CDR3 is made up of 16 amino acids. CDR1 is LNHNV, CDR2 YYDKDF, per germline (reference sequence). CDR3 in DNA: TGTGCCACCAGCAGAGACAGCGGGGGGGTATGGGATACGCAGTATTTT. This encodes CATSRDSGGVWDTQYF.

This chain joins TRBV5-6 and TRBJ1-6, with D perhaps matching TRBD1 (5 bases). Germline V gene lookup returns CDR1 SGHDT and CDR2 YYEEEE. V lost 4 bases, J lost 13 bases, and 18 bases lay in between. The CDR3 has 14 amino acids. CDR3: CASSGGGGLSPLHF. The CDR3 DNA is TGTGCCAGCAGCGGGGGGGGTGGCCTGTCTCCCCTCCACTTT.

In its sample, this clone was seen once. The rearrangement joins TRBV2 to TRBJ2-1; unclear D gene. The CDR3 spans 17 residues. Per germline, CDR1 SNHLY and CDR2 FYNNEI. V was shortened by 5 bases and J by 0 bases, with 17 bases between the two germline ends. Written as DNA, the CDR3 is TGTGCCAGCAGTAACCTTGCAGGTCCCAGCTCCTACAATGAGCAGTTCTTC. This gives the protein CASSNLAGPSSYNEQFF.

V is TRBV2 and J is TRBJ2-1; 12 nucleotides agree with TRBD2. Germline V CDR1 and CDR2: SNHLY, FYNNEI. With 7 bases clipped from V and 3 bases from J, the junction kept 7 bases outside the gene matches. The CDR3 loop spans 16 amino acids. The CDR3 is CASTTTSGGIYNEQFF. The CDR3 bases are TGTGCCAGCACCACGACTAGCGGGGGAATCTACAATGAGCAGTTCTTC.

V and J are TRBV5-6 and TRBJ2-1, with TRBD2 matching 8 bases. V shed 6 bases, J shed 2 bases, and the junction held 16 bases outside the gene matches. Germline CDR1 SGHDT, CDR2 YYEEEE. This CDR3 region has 18 residues. CDR3 in amino acids: CASMSRGLRGAAYNEQFF. CDR3 sequence (DNA): TGTGCCAGCATGAGCCGGGGTTTGCGGGGGGCAGCCTACAATGAGCAGTTCTTC.

The rearrangement links TRBV12-5 to TRBJ1-2; 8 positions agree with TRBD1. Germline-derived CDR1 and CDR2 are LGHNT and FRNRAP. The CDR3 is 15 amino acids. V shed 5 bases, J shed 6 bases, and the junction held 11 bases outside the gene matches. The CDR3 region has the DNA TGTGCTAGTGGTGGGGACACAGGGGGGAGCGATGGCTACACCTTC. It translates to CASGGDTGGSDGYTF.

The chain recombines TRBV27 with TRBJ2-5, with 8 bases fitting TRBD1. Trimming at V came to 5 bases and at J to 3 bases, leaving 5 bases not matched to a gene. Germline CDR1 reads MNHEY; CDR2 reads SMNVEV (reference sequence). This CDR3 is 14 amino acids long. The CDR3 protein is CASSPRTGKETQYF. The CDR3 nucleotides are TGTGCCAGCAGTCCCAGGACAGGGAAAGAGACCCAGTACTTC.

The chain links TRBV4-3 to TRBJ1-6; no definite D call. The CDR3 is made up of 14 amino acids. The germline V gene encodes CDR1 LGHNA and CDR2 YSLEER. The V gene lost 1 base and the J gene lost 4 bases, with 5 bases spanning the gap. Here the CDR3 DNA reads TGCGCCAGCAGCCAAGCGGGGTATAATTCACCCCTCCACTTT. Amino acids: CASSQAGYNSPLHF.

V is TRBV10-3 and J is TRBJ2-3; D possibly corresponds to TRBD2 (5 bases). This CDR3 region has 13 residues. Trimming shortened V by 7 bases and J by 0 bases, and 8 bases separated the two germline ends. Germline CDR1 and CDR2: ENHRY and SYGVKD. CDR3 residues: CAITGSSTDTQYF. In nucleotides, the CDR3 is TGTGCCATCACGGGATCTAGCACAGATACGCAGTATTTT.